These 32 T cell receptor beta chains were all obtained from the same sample, sequenced in a study of beta chain features in type 1 diabetes. Study-level points and caveats: Type 1 diabetes patients had TCRB CDR3s that were shorter (moderately but significantly so) in all four CD4+ subsets.

Their cognate antigens are unknown. Of the isolated RNA, all was reverse transcribed, and so the sequenced material was expressed TCRB transcripts. TCRdb's table, derived via immunoSEQ multiplex PCR, lists solely in-frame clones and lacks some. The sample lists 60,000 or so clones; around 56% were seen once. Sequenced sample: Tregs from blood. These TCRs come from a woman aged 40 to 50 with type 1 diabetes.

The V gene is TRBV2, the J gene TRBJ1-4; a possible D gene is TRBD1 (5 bases). With 0 bases removed from V and 17 bases from J, the gap between germline ends came to 13 bases. The CDR3 is made up of 12 amino acids. The germline CDR1 and CDR2 sequences are SNHLY and FYNNEI. The CDR3 reads CASSEAEGPGFF. CDR3 bases: TGTGCCAGCAGTGAAGCGGAGGGGCCCGGTTTTTTT.

The V call is TRBV28, the J call TRBJ1-4, with 9 nucleotides matching TRBD1. V dropped 9 bases and J dropped 6; count of bases not matched to a gene: 5. Germline-derived CDR1 and CDR2 are MDHEN and SYDVKM. The CDR3 spans 13 residues. In DNA, the CDR3 is TGTGCCAGTCGGGGACAGGGCTATGAAAAACTGTTTTTT. Its protein is CASRGQGYEKLFF.

The chain employs TRBV27 and TRBJ2-7; 7 bases align to TRBD1. The germline gives CDR1 MNHEY, CDR2 SMNVEV (reference sequence). The ends lost 7 bases at V and 7 bases at J; junction bases unmatched: 13. The CDR3 consists of 14 residues. The CDR3 sequence: CASTRQGPLGEQYF. In DNA, the CDR3 is TGTGCCAGCACCAGACAGGGTCCTTTAGGGGAGCAGTACTTC.

This chain uses TRBV29-1 with TRBJ1-2; D perhaps matches TRBD1 (6 bases). CDR1 and CDR2 (germline): SQVTM, ANQGSEA. The CDR3 has 13 residues. V lost 6 bases, J lost 5 bases, and 16 bases lay in between. CDR3 nucleotide sequence: TGCAGCGTATCAACGACAGGACGATATGGCTACACCTTC. Encoded protein: CSVSTTGRYGYTF.

The V call is TRBV11-3, the J call TRBJ2-3; no clear D. Trimming pared 6 bases from V and 6 bases from J, leaving 10 bases between. Germline loops: CDR1 SGHNT, CDR2 YENEEA. The CDR3 runs 12 residues. The CDR3 DNA reads as TGTGCCAGCAGTGGCACAGTGGATACGCAGTATTTT. Encoded protein: CASSGTVDTQYF. The complete variable domain, with remaining parts taken from reference TRBV11-3 and TRBJ2-3, reads EAGVVQSPRYKIIEKKQPVAFWCNPISGHNTLYWYLQNLGQGPELLIRYENEEAVDDSQLPKDRFSAERLKGVDSTLKIQPAELGDSAVYLCASSGTVDTQYFGPGTRLTVL.

This rearrangement joins TRBV27 to TRBJ2-6, with D possibly matching TRBD1 (6 bases). CDR3 length: 16 amino acids. V was cut by 3 bases and J by 2 bases, with 11 bases left in between. Germline assignment: CDR1 MNHEY and CDR2 SMNVEV (reference sequence). The CDR3 nucleotides are TGTGCCAGCAGTTTTTGGGGGCGCCCTGGGGCCAACGTCCTGACTTTC. This gives the protein CASSFWGRPGANVLTF.

Relative to its sample, this clone is medium-sized. The chain uses TRBV18 and TRBJ2-7; no clear D. Germline CDR1 KGHSH, CDR2 LQKENI. The CDR3 spans 14 residues. The V end lost 3 bases, the J end lost 0 bases, and 9 bases lay between the germline ends. In DNA form, the CDR3 reads TGTGCCAGCTCACCTACCCATAGCTCCTACGAGCAGTACTTC. Protein: CASSPTHSSYEQYF.

The table lists this clone with a few counts. The CDR3 DNA reads as TGCGCCAGCAGTTCTCTATCCGGGACAGATTACAATGAGCAGTTCTTC. This codes for CASSSLSGTDYNEQFF. This chain links TRBV5-1 with TRBJ2-1, with 7 positions matching TRBD1. Germline V gene sequence: CDR1 SGHRS, CDR2 YFSETQ. CDR3 length: 16 residues. V dropped 5 bases and J dropped 4; count of bases not matched to a gene: 12.

The V and J genes are TRBV28 and TRBJ2-2; D remains unclear. V dropped 9 bases and J dropped 13 bases, with 18 bases sitting between them. CDR3 length equals 12 residues. Germline V gives CDR1 MDHEN, CDR2 SYDVKM. This CDR3 is CASSQTPAWLFF. CDR3 DNA: TGTGCCAGTAGTCAGACACCCGCGTGGCTGTTTTTT.

The V call is TRBV5-1, the J call TRBJ1-4; TRBD1 is a possible D gene (5 bases). CDR1 and CDR2 from the germline V gene are SGHRS and YFSETQ. V dropped 4 bases and J dropped 3 bases, with 13 bases sitting between them. This CDR3 contains 15 residues. In DNA, the CDR3 is TGCGCCAGCAGCAGGGGACTTGGAGCTAATGAAAAACTGTTTTTT. This sequence encodes CASSRGLGANEKLFF.

This clone was found a few times. The chain combines TRBV28 with TRBJ1-2; D is undetermined. The CDR3 consists of 10 residues. The V and J ends lost 10 bases and 4 bases respectively, with 7 bases between them. The germline V gene encodes CDR1 MDHEN and CDR2 SYDVKM. CDR3 bases: TGTGCCACCCGAGTCTATGGCTACACCTTC. Its protein is CATRVYGYTF.

By share, this clone counts as medium-sized. The genes are TRBV28 and TRBJ2-7; tentative D call: TRBD1 (7 bases). With 0 bases removed from V and 4 bases from J, the gap between germline ends came to 10 bases. The CDR3 has 14 amino acids. Germline CDR1 is MDHEN and CDR2 is SYDVKM. Here the CDR3 reads CASSLWTGRYEQYF. CDR3 sequence (DNA): TGTGCCAGCAGTTTATGGACAGGGAGGTACGAGCAGTACTTC.

This chain joins TRBV28 and TRBJ1-6, with D perhaps TRBD1 (5 bases). The CDR3 totals 16 residues. The V gene lost 5 bases and the J gene lost 8 bases, with 19 bases spanning the gap. CDR1 and CDR2 (germline): MDHEN, SYDVKM. The CDR3 loop is CASSVPTHLRDSPLHF. The CDR3, as DNA: TGTGCCAGCAGTGTACCGACACATCTCAGGGATTCACCCCTCCACTTT.

The chain links TRBV19 to TRBJ1-2; D ambiguous. Germline lookup yields CDR1 LNHDA and CDR2 SQIVND (reference sequence). This CDR3 is 16 amino acids long. Trimming left V 0 bases short and J 4 bases short, with 15 bases between. CDR3 bases: TGTGCCAGTAGTATAGACCCCTTCAGTGGAGGCTATGGCTACACCTTC. It specifies CASSIDPFSGGYGYTF.

This clone was picked up a small number of times. V usage is TRBV18 and J usage is TRBJ1-3; D is perhaps TRBD1 (5 bases). The V end lost 2 bases, the J end lost 3 bases, and 8 bases lay between the germline ends. CDR3 size: 14 residues. Germline CDR1 and CDR2: KGHSH and LQKENI. CDR3 sequence (DNA): TGTGCCAGCTCACCAAGCAGGGATGGAAACACCATATATTTT. Translating gives CASSPSRDGNTIYF.

This chain links TRBV10-3 with TRBJ2-1, with TRBD2 matching 13 bases. Looked up from germline, CDR1 is ENHRY and CDR2 is SYGVKD. V shed 6 bases and J 5 bases; nucleotides not matched to a gene: 4. The CDR3 sequence is 15 residues long. The DNA of the CDR3 is TGTGCCATCAGCACTAGCGGGAGGGCCGACAATGAGCAGTTCTTC. It yields the protein CAISTSGRADNEQFF.

The rearrangement uses TRBV9 and TRBJ2-3, with a possible D match to TRBD2 (6 bases). This CDR3 has 15 residues. Looked up from germline, CDR1 is SGDLS and CDR2 is YYNGEE. Trimming shortened V by 2 bases and J by 1 base, and 11 bases separated the two germline ends. The chain's CDR3 is CASSVTQRGTDTQYF. In DNA, the CDR3 is TGTGCCAGCAGCGTGACACAGCGGGGCACAGATACGCAGTATTTT. The whole variable domain, filled in from reference TRBV9 and TRBJ2-3, reads DSGVTQTPKHLITATGQRVTLRCSPRSGDLSVYWYQQSLDQGLQFLIQYYNGEERAKGNILERFSAQQFPDLHSELNLSSLELGDSALYFCASSVTQRGTDTQYFGPGTRLTVL.

This clone qualifies as medium-sized (0.01 to 0.1%). J is TRBJ2-7 and V is TRBV7-2; 11 nucleotides align to TRBD2. Trimming took 4 bases from V and 0 from J; bases not matched to a gene: 2. Germline V lookup: CDR1 SGHTA, CDR2 FQGNSA. The CDR3 has 15 amino acids. The CDR3 is CASSSTSGGSYEQYF. In nucleotides, the CDR3 is TGTGCCAGCAGCTCTACTAGCGGGGGCTCCTACGAGCAGTACTTC. Using reference TRBV7-2 and TRBJ2-7 for the parts outside the CDR3, the full variable domain is GAGVSQSPSNKVTEKGKDVELRCDPISGHTALYWYRQSLGQGLEFLIYFQGNSAPDKSGLPSDRFSAERTGGSVSTLTIQRTQQEDSAVYLCASSSTSGGSYEQYFGPGTRLTVT.

This clone was observed a handful of times. The chain uses TRBV10-3 and TRBJ1-1, with D perhaps matching TRBD1 (5 bases). The CDR3 is 12 residues long. V gave up 6 bases and J gave up 0 bases, with 5 bases separating them. Germline V lookup: CDR1 ENHRY, CDR2 SYGVKD. The CDR3 DNA is TGTGCCATCAGGGACATGAACACTGAAGCTTTCTTT. Translating it yields CAIRDMNTEAFF.

The chain's CDR3 is CASSSIRGRGHGYTF. In DNA form, the CDR3 reads TGTGCCAGCAGCTCGATCCGCGGAAGGGGGCATGGCTACACCTTC. The rearrangement joins TRBV9 to TRBJ1-2; 7 nucleotides align to TRBD1. The germline V gene has CDR1 SGDLS and CDR2 YYNGEE. The V gene end was trimmed by 4 bases and the J gene end by 6 bases; junction bases not matched to a gene: 12. The CDR3 runs 15 residues.

In nucleotides, the CDR3 is TGTGCCAGCTCACCAGGGCGAGGGACTAATCAAGAGACCCAGTACTTC. Translating gives CASSPGRGTNQETQYF. The gene calls are TRBV18 and TRBJ2-5; TRBD2 agrees at 7 bases. Unmatched junction bases numbered 8, after V lost 2 bases and J lost 2 bases. The V gene's germline CDR1 is KGHSH and CDR2 LQKENI. CDR3 length: 16 residues.

V gene TRBV10-3 combines with J gene TRBJ2-5; TRBD1 aligns across 8 bases. The CDR3 covers 13 residues. Germline V CDR1 and CDR2: ENHRY, SYGVKD. V trimming: 4 bases; J trimming: 5 bases; junction bases outside the gene matches: 3. Written as DNA, the CDR3 is TGTGCCATCAGTGCAGGGGGCTGGGAGACCCAGTACTTC. As protein: CAISAGGWETQYF.

The chain links TRBV5-4 to TRBJ2-1, with 11 bases lining up with TRBD1. Germline lookup yields CDR1 SGHNT and CDR2 YYREEE (reference sequence). There are 15 residues in the CDR3. Germline trimming cut 0 bases from V and 12 bases from J; bases unmatched to any gene: 8. CDR3 loop: CASSLGGTGGVGQFF. Written as DNA, the CDR3 is TGTGCCAGCAGCTTGGGTGGGACAGGGGGGGTCGGGCAGTTCTTC. Full variable domain (remainder filled in from reference TRBV5-4 and TRBJ2-1): ETGVTQSPTHLIKTRGQQVTLRCSSQSGHNTVSWYQQALGQGPQFIFQYYREEENGRGNFPPRFSGLQFPNYSSELNVNALELDDSALYLCASSLGGTGGVGQFFGPGTRLTVL.

This clone was seen more than once but under ten times. This chain links TRBV4-3 with TRBJ2-5; D is ambiguous. The assigned J gene may be wrong: the sequence end matches TRBJ2-7 better. Looked up from germline, CDR1 is LGHNA and CDR2 is YSLEER. The CDR3 has 14 amino acids. The CDR3 DNA is TGCGCCAGCAGCCAAGACCCCAGGTCCTACGAGCAGTACTTC. The encoded protein is CASSQDPRSYEQYF.

The gene calls are TRBV29-1 and TRBJ2-2; D is perhaps TRBD2 (7 bases). Trimming stripped 8 bases from V and 4 bases from J, with 23 bases between. The CDR3 contains 16 residues. Germline CDR1 SQVTM, CDR2 ANQGSEA. CDR3 sequence reads: CSPGGEGGSVTGELFF. CDR3 bases: TGCAGCCCTGGGGGGGAGGGGGGGAGTGTCACCGGGGAGCTGTTTTTT.

The chain links TRBV28 to TRBJ1-1; D remains ambiguous. Germline CDR1 reads MDHEN; CDR2 reads SYDVKM. CDR3 length: 15 amino acids. V lost 3 bases and J 1 base, leaving 12 bases between the germline ends. The CDR3 region is CASSFRGLTNTEAFF. The CDR3 DNA sequence: TGTGCCAGCAGTTTTCGCGGACTCACGAACACTGAAGCTTTCTTT.

The rearrangement links TRBV4-3 to TRBJ1-1, with a tentative D call TRBD1 (6 bases). V dropped 1 base and J dropped 5 bases, with 17 bases sitting between them. Per the germline V gene, CDR1 is LGHNA and CDR2 is YSLEER. CDR3 size: 16 residues. CDR3 coding DNA: TGCGCCAGCAGCCAAGGGGGGGGGCGTTGGGCAACTGAAGCTTTCTTT. This sequence encodes CASSQGGGRWATEAFF.

The V gene is TRBV6-1, the J gene TRBJ1-1, with D uncertain. Germline V gene lookup returns CDR1 MNHNS and CDR2 SASEGT. V was clipped by 0 bases and J by 8 bases, with 10 bases between them. This CDR3 spans 13 amino acids. The CDR3 sequence is CASSEAEGREAFF. The DNA of the CDR3 is TGTGCCAGCAGTGAAGCAGAGGGTAGGGAAGCTTTCTTT.

This chain links TRBV7-9 with TRBJ2-7; 13 bases align to TRBD2. The germline CDR1 and CDR2 sequences are SEHNR and FQNEAQ (reference sequence). CDR3 length: 13 residues. After removal of 5 bases from V and 7 bases from J, the junction contained 2 bases not matched to a gene. CDR3 sequence (DNA): TGTGCCAGCAGCCGGGGACTAGCGGGGGAGCAGTACTTC. It translates to CASSRGLAGEQYF.

The rearrangement uses TRBV30 and TRBJ2-1; TRBD2 matches at 9 bases. V dropped 3 bases and J dropped 4; count of bases not matched to a gene: 13. Germline V CDR1 and CDR2: GTSNPN, SVGIG (reference sequence). The CDR3 is 17 residues long. The DNA for the CDR3 is TGTGCCTGGAGAGGGGCTTCTAGCGGGACGAGATACAATGAGCAGTTCTTC. Translated: CAWRGASSGTRYNEQFF.

V gene TRBV5-1 combines with J gene TRBJ1-2; 8 nucleotides agree with TRBD1. The CDR3 covers 13 residues. The germline V gene encodes CDR1 SGHRS and CDR2 YFSETQ. J was trimmed by 5 bases and V by 4 bases; bases with no gene match: 4. CDR3 region: CASSQGQGYGYTF. In DNA form, the CDR3 reads TGCGCCAGCAGCCAAGGACAGGGTTATGGCTACACCTTC. The complete variable domain, with remaining parts taken from reference TRBV5-1 and TRBJ1-2, reads KAGVTQTPRYLIKTRGQQVTLSCSPISGHRSVSWYQQTPGQGLQFLFEYFSETQRNKGNFPGRFSGRQFSNSRSEMNVSTLELGDSALYLCASSQGQGYGYTFGSGTRLTVV.

V gene TRBV6-6 combines with J gene TRBJ1-5; D gene unclear. V lost 7 bases and J lost 2, with 9 bases in between. Per germline, CDR1 MNHNY and CDR2 SVGAGI (reference sequence). This CDR3 is 13 amino acids long. The CDR3 bases are TGTGCCAGCACCAACAGTGGCAATCAGCCCCAGCATTTT. Translating gives CASTNSGNQPQHF.